The entry below gives a single T cell receptor (beta chain) sequence along with its context. Its antigen is unidentified. These data come from a study of blood T cells in healthy people across ages. General observations from the study: Whereas aged donors had fewer naive CD4+ cells, long-lived donors had more of them and higher diversity.

The CDR3 spans 14 residues. V dropped 5 bases and J dropped 2; count of bases not matched to a gene: 4. Germline lookup yields CDR1 SNHLY and CDR2 FYNNEI. A sample-barcoded 5' primer and a J-beta primer mix were used in a second PCR of roughly 7 to 12 cycles. One entry per CDR3 protein results from TCRdb running MiXCR on the 5' RACE reads. The sample lists 500,000 to 600,000 distinct CDR3 sequences, roughly 29% occurring once. The rearrangement links TRBV2 to TRBJ2-5; 8 bases are a match to TRBD2. The clonotype comes from a woman in her sixties or seventies in good health. The material sequenced was blood. The CDR3 coding sequence is TGTGCCAGCAGTCGGAGACTAGCGCAAGAGACCCAGTACTTC. Encoded protein: CASSRRLAQETQYF.